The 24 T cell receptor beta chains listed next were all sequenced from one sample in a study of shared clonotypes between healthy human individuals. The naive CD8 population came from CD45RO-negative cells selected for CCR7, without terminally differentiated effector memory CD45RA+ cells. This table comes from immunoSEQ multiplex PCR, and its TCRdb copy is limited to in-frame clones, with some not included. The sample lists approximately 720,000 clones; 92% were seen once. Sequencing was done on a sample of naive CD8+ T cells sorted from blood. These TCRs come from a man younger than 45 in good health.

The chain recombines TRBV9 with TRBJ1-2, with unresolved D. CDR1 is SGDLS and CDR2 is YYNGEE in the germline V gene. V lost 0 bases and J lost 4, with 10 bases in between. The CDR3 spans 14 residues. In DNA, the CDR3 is TGTGCCAGCAGCGTAGGGGGAGGGAGCTATGGCTACACCTTC. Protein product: CASSVGGGSYGYTF.

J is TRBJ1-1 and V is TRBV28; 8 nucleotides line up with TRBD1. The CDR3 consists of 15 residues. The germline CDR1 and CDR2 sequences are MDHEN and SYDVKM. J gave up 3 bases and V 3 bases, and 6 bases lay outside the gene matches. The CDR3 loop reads CASSLTGQVYTEAFF. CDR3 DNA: TGTGCCAGCAGTTTGACGGGACAGGTATACACTGAAGCTTTCTTT.

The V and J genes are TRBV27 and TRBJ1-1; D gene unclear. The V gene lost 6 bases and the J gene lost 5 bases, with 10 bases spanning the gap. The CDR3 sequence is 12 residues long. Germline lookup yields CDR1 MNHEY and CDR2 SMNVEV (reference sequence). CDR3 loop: CASRTTLTEAFF. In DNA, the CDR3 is TGTGCCAGCAGAACGACACTTACTGAAGCTTTCTTT.

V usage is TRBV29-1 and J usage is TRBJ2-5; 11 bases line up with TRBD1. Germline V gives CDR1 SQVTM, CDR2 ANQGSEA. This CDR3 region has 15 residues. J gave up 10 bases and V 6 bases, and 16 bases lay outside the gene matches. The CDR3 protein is CSVTGLRDRGSGQYF. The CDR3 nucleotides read TGCAGCGTCACCGGCCTCCGGGACAGGGGGTCGGGCCAGTACTTC.

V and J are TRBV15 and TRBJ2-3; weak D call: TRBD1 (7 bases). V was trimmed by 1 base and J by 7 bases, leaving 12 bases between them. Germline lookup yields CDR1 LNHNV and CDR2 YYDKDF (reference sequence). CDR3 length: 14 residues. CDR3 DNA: TGTGCCACCAGCAGAGTCGCAGGGGGGAATACGCAGTATTTT. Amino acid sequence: CATSRVAGGNTQYF. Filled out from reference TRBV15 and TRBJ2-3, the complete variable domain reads DAMVIQNPRYQVTQFGKPVTLSCSQTLNHNVMYWYQQKSSQAPKLLFHYYDKDFNNEADTPDNFQSRRPNTSFCFLDIRSPGLGDTAMYLCATSRVAGGNTQYFGPGTRLTVL.

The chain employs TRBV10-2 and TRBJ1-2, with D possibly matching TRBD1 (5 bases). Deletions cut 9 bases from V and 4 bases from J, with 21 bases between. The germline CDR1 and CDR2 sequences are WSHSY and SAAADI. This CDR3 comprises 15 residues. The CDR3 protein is CASKSPLGAPYGYTF. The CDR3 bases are TGCGCCAGTAAATCCCCCCTTGGGGCCCCCTATGGCTACACCTTC.

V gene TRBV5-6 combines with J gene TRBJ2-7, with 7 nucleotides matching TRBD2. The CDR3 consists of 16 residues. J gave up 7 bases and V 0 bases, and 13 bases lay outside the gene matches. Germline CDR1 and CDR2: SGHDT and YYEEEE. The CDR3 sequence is CASSLEGGSNSREQYF. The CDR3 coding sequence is TGTGCCAGCAGCTTGGAGGGCGGGAGTAATAGTAGGGAGCAGTACTTC.

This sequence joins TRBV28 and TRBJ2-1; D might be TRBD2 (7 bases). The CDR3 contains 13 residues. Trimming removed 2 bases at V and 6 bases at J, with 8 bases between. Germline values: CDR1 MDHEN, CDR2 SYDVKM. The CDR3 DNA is TGTGCCAGCAGTTTAGCGGGGGCCAATGAGCAGTTCTTC. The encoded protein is CASSLAGANEQFF.

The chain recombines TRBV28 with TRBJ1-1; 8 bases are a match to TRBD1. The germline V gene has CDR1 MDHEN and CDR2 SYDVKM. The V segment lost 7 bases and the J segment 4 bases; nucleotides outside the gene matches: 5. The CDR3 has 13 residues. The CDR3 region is CASMGRGLTEAFF. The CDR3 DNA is TGTGCCAGCATGGGCAGGGGGCTCACTGAAGCTTTCTTT.

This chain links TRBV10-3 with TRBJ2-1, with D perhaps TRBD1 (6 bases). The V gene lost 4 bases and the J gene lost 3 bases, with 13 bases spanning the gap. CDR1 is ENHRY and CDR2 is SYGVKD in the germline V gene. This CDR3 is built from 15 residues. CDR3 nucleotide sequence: TGTGCCATCAGTGGGGACACGGGAAGCTACAATGAGCAGTTCTTC. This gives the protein CAISGDTGSYNEQFF.

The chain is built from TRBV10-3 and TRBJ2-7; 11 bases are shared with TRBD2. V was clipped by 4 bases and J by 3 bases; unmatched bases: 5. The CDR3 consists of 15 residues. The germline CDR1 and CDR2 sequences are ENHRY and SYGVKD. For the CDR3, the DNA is TGTGCCATCAGTGGGGTACTAGCGGGAGTCTACGAGCAGTACTTC. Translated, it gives CAISGVLAGVYEQYF.

CDR3 sequence: CASSRTDRITKELFF. Written as DNA, the CDR3 is TGTGCCAGCAGCCGTACTGACAGGATTACGAAAGAACTGTTTTTT. The V and J genes are TRBV5-6 and TRBJ1-4, with D possibly being TRBD1 (6 bases). Germline V gives CDR1 SGHDT, CDR2 YYEEEE. The CDR3 loop spans 15 amino acids. Trimming pared 4 bases from V and 12 bases from J, leaving 22 bases between.

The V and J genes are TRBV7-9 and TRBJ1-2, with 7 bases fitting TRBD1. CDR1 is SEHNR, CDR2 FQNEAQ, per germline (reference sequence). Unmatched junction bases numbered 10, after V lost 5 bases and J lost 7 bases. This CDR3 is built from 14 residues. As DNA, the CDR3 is TGTGCCAGCAGCCTCGGGGACAGCCGAGTTGGCTACACCTTC. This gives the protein CASSLGDSRVGYTF.

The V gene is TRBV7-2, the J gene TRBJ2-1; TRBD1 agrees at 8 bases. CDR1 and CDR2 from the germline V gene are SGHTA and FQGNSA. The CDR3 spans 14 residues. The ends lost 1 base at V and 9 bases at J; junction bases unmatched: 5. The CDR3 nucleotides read TGTGCCAGCAGCTTAGGGACAGGGTTGGCTGAGCAGTTCTTC. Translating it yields CASSLGTGLAEQFF.

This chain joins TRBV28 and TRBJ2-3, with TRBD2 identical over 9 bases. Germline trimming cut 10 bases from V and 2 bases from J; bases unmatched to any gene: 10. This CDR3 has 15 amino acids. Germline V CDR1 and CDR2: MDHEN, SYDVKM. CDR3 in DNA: TGTGCCACCGCTGGGCTAGCGGGACTCACAGATACGCAGTATTTT. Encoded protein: CATAGLAGLTDTQYF. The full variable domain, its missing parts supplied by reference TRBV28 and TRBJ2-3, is DVKVTQSSRYLVKRTGEKVFLECVQDMDHENMFWYRQDPGLGLRLIYFSYDVKMKEKGDIPEGYSVSREKKERFSLILESASTNQTSMYLCATAGLAGLTDTQYFGPGTRLTVL.

The CDR3 DNA is TGTGCCAGCAGTGAATATCCCGATACGCAGTATTTT. Its protein is CASSEYPDTQYF. The rearrangement joins TRBV25-1 to TRBJ2-3; D is ambiguous. Germline loops: CDR1 MGHDK, CDR2 SYGVNS. Trimming left V 0 bases short and J 6 bases short, with 4 bases between. This CDR3 contains 12 residues.

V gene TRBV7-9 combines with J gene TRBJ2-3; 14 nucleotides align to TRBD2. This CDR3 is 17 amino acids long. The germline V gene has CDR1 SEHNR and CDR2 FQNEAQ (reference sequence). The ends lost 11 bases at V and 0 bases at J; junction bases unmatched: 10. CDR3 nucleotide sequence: TGTGCCGGGACTAGCGGGAGCCCAACCACTAGCACAGATACGCAGTATTTT. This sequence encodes CAGTSGSPTTSTDTQYF.

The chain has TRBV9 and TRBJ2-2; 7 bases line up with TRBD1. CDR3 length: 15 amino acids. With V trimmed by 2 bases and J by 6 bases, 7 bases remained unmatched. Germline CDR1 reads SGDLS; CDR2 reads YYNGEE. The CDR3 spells CASSVDRVHAGELFF. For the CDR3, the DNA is TGTGCCAGCAGCGTCGACAGGGTTCATGCCGGGGAGCTGTTTTTT.

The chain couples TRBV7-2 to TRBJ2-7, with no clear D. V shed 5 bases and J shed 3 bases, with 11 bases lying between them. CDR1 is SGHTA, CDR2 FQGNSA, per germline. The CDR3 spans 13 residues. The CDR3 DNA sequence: TGTGCCAGCAGCCATTGGCAGCGCTACGAGCAGTACTTC. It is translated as CASSHWQRYEQYF.

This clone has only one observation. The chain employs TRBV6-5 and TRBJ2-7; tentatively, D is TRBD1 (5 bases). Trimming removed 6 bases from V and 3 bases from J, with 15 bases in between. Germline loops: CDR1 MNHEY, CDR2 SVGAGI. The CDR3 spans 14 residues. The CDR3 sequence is CASSRTPTDYEQYF. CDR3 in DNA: TGTGCCAGCAGCCGAACCCCGACAGACTACGAGCAGTACTTC.

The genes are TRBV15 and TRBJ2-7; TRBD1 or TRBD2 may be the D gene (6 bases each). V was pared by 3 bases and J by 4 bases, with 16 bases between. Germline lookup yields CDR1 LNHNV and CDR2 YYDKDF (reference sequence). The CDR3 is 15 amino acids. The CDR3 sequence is CATSSPLGGIYEQYF. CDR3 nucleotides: TGTGCCACCAGCAGTCCGCTAGGGGGGATATACGAGCAGTACTTC.

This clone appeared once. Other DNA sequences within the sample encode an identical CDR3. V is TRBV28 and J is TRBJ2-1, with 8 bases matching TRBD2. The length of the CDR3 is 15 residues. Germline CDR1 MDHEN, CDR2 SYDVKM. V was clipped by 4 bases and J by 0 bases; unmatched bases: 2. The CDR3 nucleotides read TGTGCCAGCAGTTCGAGCGGGAGCTCCTACAATGAGCAGTTCTTC. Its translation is CASSSSGSSYNEQFF.

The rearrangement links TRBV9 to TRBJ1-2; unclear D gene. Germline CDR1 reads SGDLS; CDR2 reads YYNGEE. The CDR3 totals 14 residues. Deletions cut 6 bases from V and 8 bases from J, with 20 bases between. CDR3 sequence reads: CASTPPNDPRGYTF. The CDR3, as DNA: TGTGCCAGCACCCCCCCAAATGACCCTCGGGGCTACACCTTC.

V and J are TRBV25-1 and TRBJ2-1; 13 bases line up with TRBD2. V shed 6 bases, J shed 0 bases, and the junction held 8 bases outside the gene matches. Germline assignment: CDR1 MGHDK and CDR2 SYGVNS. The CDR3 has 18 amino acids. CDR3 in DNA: TGTGCCAGCAGACCCAAAGGACTAGCGGGAGACTCCTACAATGAGCAGTTCTTC. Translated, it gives CASRPKGLAGDSYNEQFF.